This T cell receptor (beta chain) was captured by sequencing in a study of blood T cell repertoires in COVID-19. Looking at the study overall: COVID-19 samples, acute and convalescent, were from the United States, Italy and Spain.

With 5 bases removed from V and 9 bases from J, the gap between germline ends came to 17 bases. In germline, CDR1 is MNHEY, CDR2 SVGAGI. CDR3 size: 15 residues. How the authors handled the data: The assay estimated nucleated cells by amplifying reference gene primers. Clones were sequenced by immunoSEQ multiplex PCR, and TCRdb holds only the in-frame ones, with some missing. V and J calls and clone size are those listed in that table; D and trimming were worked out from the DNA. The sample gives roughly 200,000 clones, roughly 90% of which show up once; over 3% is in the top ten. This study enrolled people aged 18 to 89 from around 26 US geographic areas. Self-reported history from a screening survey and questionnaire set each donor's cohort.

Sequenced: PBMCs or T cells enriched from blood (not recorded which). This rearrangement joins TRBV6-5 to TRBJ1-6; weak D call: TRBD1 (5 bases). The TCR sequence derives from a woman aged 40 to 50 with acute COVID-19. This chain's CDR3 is CASSPRSRVGSPLHF. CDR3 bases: TGTGCCAGCAGTCCTCGGAGCAGGGTGGGTTCACCCCTCCACTTT.